This entry lists 26 T cell receptor beta chains sequenced from one sample in a study of PD-1 blockade in classical Hodgkin lymphoma. Only in-frame clones appear in the TCRdb table, and some are missing; sequencing was by immunoSEQ multiplex PCR. The sample lists 20,000 or so clones; about 73% were seen once. Each patient relapsed following autologous stem cell transplantation, and prior brentuximab vedotin exposure differed. Sequencing was performed on peripheral blood mononuclear cells (PBMCs), taken before the second cycle of nivolumab. The receptors stem from a human donor with classical Hodgkin lymphoma.

The chain joins TRBV11-2 to TRBJ2-7; 11 bases fit TRBD2. Per the germline V gene, CDR1 is SGHAT and CDR2 is FQNNGV. V was clipped by 5 bases and J by 6 bases; unmatched bases: 9. The CDR3 is 15 residues long. The CDR3 sequence is CASSLLAGGPLEQYF. As DNA, the CDR3 is TGTGCCAGCAGCCTCTTAGCGGGAGGGCCCCTCGAGCAGTACTTC.

A few counts support this clone. V gene TRBV7-9 combines with J gene TRBJ2-7; 7 bases are shared with TRBD1. This CDR3 is 13 amino acids long. Germline V gives CDR1 SEHNR, CDR2 FQNEAQ (reference sequence). The ends lost 5 bases at V and 7 bases at J; junction bases unmatched: 8. This CDR3 is CASSPWTGREQYF. The DNA for the CDR3 is TGTGCCAGCAGCCCCTGGACAGGCCGGGAGCAGTACTTC.

The genes are TRBV12-5 and TRBJ2-1, with D uncertain. This CDR3 is built from 11 residues. Germline assignment: CDR1 LGHNT and CDR2 FRNRAP. Deletions cut 1 base from V and 8 bases from J, with 3 bases between. CDR3 in amino acids: CASGLDHEQFF. In DNA form, the CDR3 reads TGTGCTAGTGGTTTGGACCATGAGCAGTTCTTC.

The V call is TRBV2, the J call TRBJ2-1, with TRBD2 identical over 9 bases. The germline CDR1 and CDR2 sequences are SNHLY and FYNNEI. The trim removed 2 bases at V and 4 bases at J, leaving 3 bases unmatched. The CDR3 covers 15 residues. This CDR3 reads CASSESSGIYNEQFF. The CDR3, as DNA: TGTGCCAGCAGTGAATCTAGCGGGATTTACAATGAGCAGTTCTTC.

The V and J genes are TRBV29-1 and TRBJ1-1; 9 bases are shared with TRBD1. V lost 7 bases and J lost 6; bases outside the gene matches: 6. Germline values: CDR1 SQVTM, CDR2 ANQGSEA. The CDR3 is 12 residues long. The CDR3 is CSALTGGAEAFF. The CDR3 bases are TGCAGCGCCCTGACAGGGGGAGCTGAAGCTTTCTTT.

The V call is TRBV5-4, the J call TRBJ2-7, with D possibly matching TRBD2 (6 bases). The germline V gene has CDR1 SGHNT and CDR2 YYREEE (reference sequence). With 7 bases removed from V and 3 bases from J, the gap between germline ends came to 17 bases. The CDR3 extends over 14 amino acids. CDR3: CASAKKRVGYEQYF. The DNA of the CDR3 is TGTGCCAGCGCAAAAAAGCGGGTGGGCTACGAGCAGTACTTC.

The chain carries TRBV6-5 and TRBJ2-7; 13 positions match TRBD2. This CDR3 is built from 15 residues. V lost 7 bases, J lost 4 bases, and 7 bases stayed unmatched. The V gene's germline CDR1 is MNHEY and CDR2 SVGAGI. In DNA, the CDR3 is TGTGCCAGCACCCCCGGGACTAGCGGGATATACGAGCAGTACTTC. It encodes CASTPGTSGIYEQYF.

V usage is TRBV27 and J usage is TRBJ1-2; D possibly corresponds to TRBD1 (5 bases). The germline CDR1 and CDR2 sequences are MNHEY and SMNVEV (reference sequence). The CDR3 is made up of 14 amino acids. Trimming pared 2 bases from V and 2 bases from J, leaving 9 bases between. CDR3 sequence (DNA): TGTGCCAGCAGTTTAGGGGCGACGAACTATGGCTACACCTTC. Amino acids: CASSLGATNYGYTF.

DNA of the CDR3: TGTGCTAGTTCACTCAGGGCTGGAGCTGAAGCTTTCTTT. Translating it yields CASSLRAGAEAFF. This chain links TRBV12-5 with TRBJ1-1; D is possibly TRBD1 (5 bases). The CDR3 has 13 amino acids. The germline V and J ends were trimmed by 8 bases and 6 bases, with 16 bases remaining between them. CDR1 and CDR2 (germline): LGHNT, FRNRAP.

V usage is TRBV28 and J usage is TRBJ1-1; a possible D gene is TRBD1 (6 bases). Per germline, CDR1 MDHEN and CDR2 SYDVKM. The CDR3 sequence is 15 residues long. V was shortened by 4 bases and J by 3 bases, with 15 bases between the two germline ends. CDR3 residues: CASSSGQLGDTEAFF. The CDR3 DNA sequence: TGTGCCAGCAGTTCCGGACAGCTAGGGGACACTGAAGCTTTCTTT.

The V gene is TRBV20-1, the J gene TRBJ2-7; D possibly uses TRBD1 or TRBD2 (6 bases each). The CDR3 totals 11 residues. Germline CDR1 DFQATT, CDR2 SNEGSKA (reference sequence). Trimming pared 7 bases from V and 4 bases from J, leaving 11 bases between. CDR3 sequence: CSGGASYEQYF. CDR3 DNA sequence: TGCAGTGGGGGGGCTTCTTACGAGCAGTACTTC.

V usage is TRBV5-1 and J usage is TRBJ2-7, with 7 bases aligning to TRBD2. V dropped 4 bases and J dropped 0; count of bases not matched to a gene: 7. This CDR3 has 15 amino acids. Germline CDR1 SGHRS, CDR2 YFSETQ. The CDR3: CASSRTSESSYEQYF. Here the CDR3 DNA reads TGCGCCAGCAGCCGAACTAGCGAAAGCTCCTACGAGCAGTACTTC. Variable domain in full (rest from reference TRBV5-1 and TRBJ2-7): KAGVTQTPRYLIKTRGQQVTLSCSPISGHRSVSWYQQTPGQGLQFLFEYFSETQRNKGNFPGRFSGRQFSNSRSEMNVSTLELGDSALYLCASSRTSESSYEQYFGPGTRLTVT.

The chain joins TRBV28 to TRBJ1-1; D is unresolved. Germline V gene lookup returns CDR1 MDHEN and CDR2 SYDVKM. The CDR3 is 14 residues long. The V gene lost 3 bases and the J gene lost 7 bases, with 15 bases spanning the gap. CDR3: CASSFTPRAYEAFF. The CDR3 coding sequence is TGTGCCAGCAGTTTTACCCCCCGGGCCTATGAAGCTTTCTTT.

The CDR3 DNA is TGTGCCACCAGAGGCTGGGGGGGCGGCAATCAGCCCCAGCATTTT. This sequence encodes CATRGWGGGNQPQHF. The chain joins TRBV6-5 to TRBJ1-5, with D maybe TRBD1 (6 bases). CDR1 and CDR2 from the germline V gene are MNHEY and SVGAGI. The V gene lost 10 bases and the J gene lost 2 bases, with 18 bases spanning the gap. This CDR3 contains 15 residues.

V usage is TRBV6-5 and J usage is TRBJ1-6, with TRBD1 matching over 9 bases. V lost 6 bases and J lost 9; bases outside the gene matches: 9. This CDR3 is built from 15 residues. Germline V gene sequence: CDR1 MNHEY, CDR2 SVGAGI. The CDR3 here is CASRAPGQGFSPLHF. The CDR3 coding sequence is TGTGCCAGCAGAGCACCGGGACAGGGATTTTCACCCCTCCACTTT.

For this clone: Other nucleotide sequences from this sample produce the same CDR3. The chain combines TRBV5-1 with TRBJ1-2; 7 bases match TRBD1. Trimming at V came to 1 base and at J to 0 bases, leaving 3 bases not matched to a gene. Germline loops: CDR1 SGHRS, CDR2 YFSETQ. The CDR3 totals 15 residues. The CDR3 here is CASSLSGGANYGYTF. The CDR3 DNA reads TGCGCCAGCAGCTTGTCAGGGGGAGCTAACTATGGCTACACCTTC. Combining the CDR3 with reference TRBV5-1 and TRBJ1-2 gives the whole variable domain KAGVTQTPRYLIKTRGQQVTLSCSPISGHRSVSWYQQTPGQGLQFLFEYFSETQRNKGNFPGRFSGRQFSNSRSEMNVSTLELGDSALYLCASSLSGGANYGYTFGSGTRLTVV.

The table lists this clone with a few counts. CDR3: CASSLEAGDVDTQYF. The CDR3 coding sequence is TGTGCCAGCAGCTTGGAGGCGGGAGACGTAGATACGCAGTATTTT. J is TRBJ2-3 and V is TRBV5-4; 7 positions match TRBD2. CDR1 is SGHNT, CDR2 YYREEE, per germline (reference sequence). The CDR3 is 15 residues long. V was clipped by 0 bases and J by 5 bases; unmatched bases: 6.

The rearrangement uses TRBV10-3 and TRBJ2-4, with 13 positions matching TRBD2. CDR3 length: 17 residues. The germline CDR1 and CDR2 sequences are ENHRY and SYGVKD. J was trimmed by 0 bases and V by 5 bases; bases with no gene match: 4. CDR3 amino acids: CAISSGTSGTAKNIQYF. The CDR3, as DNA: TGTGCCATCAGTTCCGGGACTAGCGGGACAGCCAAAAACATTCAGTACTTC.

The CDR3 DNA sequence: TGTGCCAGCAGTTTGATGACAGGGGGCGAGCAGTTCTTC. Protein sequence: CASSLMTGGEQFF. This sequence joins TRBV28 and TRBJ2-1; 10 bases fit TRBD1. This CDR3 comprises 13 residues. Trimming removed 3 bases from V and 10 bases from J; junction bases left unmatched: 3. CDR1 and CDR2 (germline): MDHEN, SYDVKM.

CDR3 nucleotide sequence: TGTGCCAGTAGTCGACGGGAGGGCCTATTTTCCAATGAGCAGTTCTTC. This encodes CASSRREGLFSNEQFF. The chain is built from TRBV19 and TRBJ2-1; 8 bases match TRBD2. Germline V gene sequence: CDR1 LNHDA, CDR2 SQIVND (reference sequence). The CDR3 is made up of 16 amino acids. The V and J ends lost 5 bases and 6 bases, in that order; junction bases with no gene match: 12.

The chain couples TRBV15 to TRBJ1-4; TRBD1 agrees at 8 bases. The CDR3 has 14 amino acids. Losses at the gene ends were 3 bases for V and 8 bases for J; bases not matched to a gene: 5. The V gene's germline CDR1 is LNHNV and CDR2 YYDKDF (reference sequence). In DNA, the CDR3 is TGTGCCACCAGCAGGCAGACAGGGGAGGAAAAACTGTTTTTT. This codes for CATSRQTGEEKLFF. The entire variable domain, with the rest obtained from reference TRBV15 and TRBJ1-4, is as follows: DAMVIQNPRYQVTQFGKPVTLSCSQTLNHNVMYWYQQKSSQAPKLLFHYYDKDFNNEADTPDNFQSRRPNTSFCFLDIRSPGLGDTAMYLCATSRQTGEEKLFFGSGTQLSVL.

The chain links TRBV5-1 to TRBJ2-1; 10 nucleotides agree with TRBD2. Germline V gene lookup returns CDR1 SGHRS and CDR2 YFSETQ. Losses at the gene ends were 4 bases for V and 9 bases for J; bases not matched to a gene: 13. The CDR3 runs 16 residues. The CDR3 coding sequence is TGCGCCAGCAGCAGCCAGAGCGGGAGGGCCGGCGGTGAGCAGTTCTTC. Translated: CASSSQSGRAGGEQFF.

The rearrangement links TRBV18 to TRBJ2-1; 7 nucleotides line up with TRBD1. CDR1 KGHSH and CDR2 LQKENI come from the germline V gene. The V segment lost 5 bases and the J segment 2 bases; nucleotides outside the gene matches: 9. CDR3 length: 16 amino acids. CDR3 bases: TGTGCCAGCTCATTTTCGACAGGGATTCCCTACAATGAGCAGTTCTTC. Protein product: CASSFSTGIPYNEQFF.

This clone was picked up one time. CDR3 sequence (DNA): TGTGCCAGCAGCTTGGCGAGGCAGAATAGCAATCAGCCCCAGCATTTT. Its protein product is CASSLARQNSNQPQHF. This rearrangement joins TRBV5-6 to TRBJ1-5; no clear D gene. Trimming took off 0 bases at V and 0 bases at J, with 10 bases between the two ends. Germline V gene data show CDR1 as SGHDT and CDR2 as YYEEEE. The CDR3 is 16 residues long. Supplemented by reference TRBV5-6 and TRBJ1-5, the full variable domain reads DAGVTQSPTHLIKTRGQQVTLRCSPKSGHDTVSWYQQALGQGPQFIFQYYEEEERQRGNFPDRFSGHQFPNYSSELNVNALLLGDSALYLCASSLARQNSNQPQHFGDGTRLSIL.

The chain carries TRBV19 and TRBJ1-5, with D tentatively TRBD1 (6 bases). Trimming left V 3 bases short and J 4 bases short, with 13 bases between. Germline CDR1 LNHDA, CDR2 SQIVND (reference sequence). This CDR3 comprises 15 residues. The CDR3 loop is CASSIVQQGNQPQHF. The CDR3 DNA reads TGTGCCAGTAGTATTGTCCAACAGGGTAATCAGCCCCAGCATTTT.

The chain employs TRBV28 and TRBJ1-2; D unclear. CDR3 length: 14 amino acids. V shed 4 bases and J shed 1 base, with 10 bases lying between them. From germline, CDR1 is MDHEN and CDR2 SYDVKM. Written as DNA, the CDR3 is TGTGCCAGCAGTTCCTATCAGGATAACTATGGCTACACCTTC. Translated, it gives CASSSYQDNYGYTF.